These T cell receptor beta chains were read from a single sample in a study of cytomegalovirus exposure and HLA in healthy donors. Data came from immunoSEQ multiplex PCR; TCRdb stores just in-frame clones and leaves some out. This sample yields more than 85,000 clones, of which around 86% are seen a single time; roughly 6.9% belongs to the top ten. Sequences were obtained from PBMCs. The origin of the receptors is a man between 25 and 39 years old in good health and CMV-seropositive. Each CDR3 is given with its conserved first and last residue. D genes are given only for firm matches. Size tells how often a clone was seen (once, few, many) or the class of an expanded clone, and some rows leave it out.

CDR3 length: 14; clone size: .; V gene: TRBV5-1; D gene: .; J gene: TRBJ2-5; CDR3 DNA: TGCGCCAGCCAACAGGGGACTTTCCAAGAGACCCAGTACTTC; CDR3 protein: CASQQGTFQETQYF
CDR3 length: 15; clone size: .; V gene: TRBV5-8; D gene: TRBD2; J gene: TRBJ2-1; CDR3 DNA: TGTGCCAGCAGCATAGGGACTAGCGGACCAGGAGAGCAGTTCTTC; CDR3 protein: CASSIGTSGPGEQFF
CDR3 length: 14; clone size: .; V gene: TRBV5-1; D gene: .; J gene: TRBJ1-5; CDR3 DNA: TGCGCCAGCAGCTTGTCGGGACAAAATCAGCCCCAGCATTTT; CDR3 protein: CASSLSGQNQPQHF
CDR3 length: 15; clone size: .; V gene: TRBV10-3; D gene: TRBD2; J gene: TRBJ2-5; CDR3 DNA: TGTGCCATCTCAGCTAGCGGGGGGTACCAAGAGACCCAGTACTTC; CDR3 protein: CAISASGGYQETQYF
CDR3 length: 15; clone size: .; V gene: TRBV19; D gene: .; J gene: TRBJ2-4; CDR3 DNA: TGTGCCAGTTCCCCCAACGGGGTGGCCAAAAACATTCAGTACTTC; CDR3 protein: CASSPNGVAKNIQYF
CDR3 length: 15; clone size: .; V gene: TRBV11-2; D gene: .; J gene: TRBJ2-5; CDR3 DNA: TGTGCCAGCAGCTTGAACACCCCAGGGGTAGAGACCCAGTACTTC; CDR3 protein: CASSLNTPGVETQYF
CDR3 length: 14; clone size: few; V gene: TRBV9; D gene: TRBD1; J gene: TRBJ1-6; CDR3 DNA: TGTGCCAGCAGCGACCACAGGGGCCGGACACCCCTCCACTTT; CDR3 protein: CASSDHRGRTPLHF
CDR3 length: 14; clone size: .; V gene: TRBV2; D gene: .; J gene: TRBJ2-5; CDR3 DNA: TGTGCCAGCAGCGGACGGGGAGGTCGAGAGACCCAGTACTTC; CDR3 protein: CASSGRGGRETQYF
CDR3 length: 15; clone size: few; V gene: TRBV2; D gene: TRBD2; J gene: TRBJ2-1; CDR3 DNA: TGTGCCAGCAGTGAAGCGGGAGCGGGGGGGATTGAGCAGTTCTTC; CDR3 protein: CASSEAGAGGIEQFF
CDR3 length: 13; clone size: .; V gene: TRBV28; D gene: TRBD1; J gene: TRBJ1-6; CDR3 DNA: TGTGCCAGCAGTCAGGGGGCTAACTCACCCCTCCACTTT; CDR3 protein: CASSQGANSPLHF
CDR3 length: 18; clone size: .; V gene: TRBV11-2; D gene: .; J gene: TRBJ1-6; CDR3 DNA: TGTGCCAGCAGCTTATTCTCTGGCGGGGAAACCTATAATTCACCCCTCCACTTT; CDR3 protein: CASSLFSGGETYNSPLHF
CDR3 length: 13; clone size: few; V gene: TRBV6-6; D gene: .; J gene: TRBJ1-4; CDR3 DNA: TGTGCCAGCAGTCAGGGGACAACTGAAAAACTGTTTTTT; CDR3 protein: CASSQGTTEKLFF
CDR3 length: 16; clone size: .; V gene: TRBV19; D gene: TRBD1; J gene: TRBJ2-3; CDR3 DNA: TGTGCCAGTAGTATAGCACCGGGACAGGGGACAGATACGCAGTATTTT; CDR3 protein: CASSIAPGQGTDTQYF
CDR3 length: 15; clone size: .; V gene: TRBV19; D gene: TRBD1; J gene: TRBJ1-2; CDR3 DNA: TGTGCCAGTAGTACCCAACCGACAGGGGAAAGTGGCTACACCTTC; CDR3 protein: CASSTQPTGESGYTF
CDR3 length: 13; clone size: .; V gene: TRBV30; D gene: .; J gene: TRBJ2-7; CDR3 DNA: TGTGCCTGGAGTGTAACAGGGTTAGGCGAGCAGTACTTC; CDR3 protein: CAWSVTGLGEQYF
CDR3 length: 11; clone size: once; V gene: TRBV6-5; D gene: TRBD1; J gene: TRBJ2-7; CDR3 DNA: TGTGCCAGCAGGGACAGGGGCCCGGGGAACTTC; CDR3 protein: CASRDRGPGNF
CDR3 length: 16; clone size: .; V gene: TRBV6-5; D gene: .; J gene: TRBJ1-4; CDR3 DNA: TGTGCCAGCAGTTCCAATCGGGACATTCGAAATGAAAAACTGTTTTTT; CDR3 protein: CASSSNRDIRNEKLFF
CDR3 length: 15; clone size: .; V gene: TRBV5-1; D gene: TRBD1; J gene: TRBJ1-6; CDR3 DNA: TGCGCCAGCACGGCCGGGGACAGGGGGAATTCACCCCTCCACTTT; CDR3 protein: CASTAGDRGNSPLHF
CDR3 length: 18; clone size: .; V gene: TRBV7-6; D gene: TRBD1; J gene: TRBJ2-6; CDR3 DNA: TGTGCCAGCAGCTTGGGCGGGATAAGACAGGGGGTGATGTACCGCCTGACTTTC; CDR3 protein: CASSLGGIRQGVMYRLTF
CDR3 length: 14; clone size: .; V gene: TRBV5-1; D gene: TRBD1; J gene: TRBJ1-1; CDR3 DNA: TGCGCCAGCAGCTACGCAGGGGGCCCCACTGAAGCTTTCTTT; CDR3 protein: CASSYAGGPTEAFF
CDR3 length: 13; clone size: .; V gene: TRBV5-4; D gene: .; J gene: TRBJ1-1; CDR3 DNA: TGTGCCAGCAGCCAGGGTGGAAACACTGAAGCTTTCTTT; CDR3 protein: CASSQGGNTEAFF
CDR3 length: 16; clone size: once; V gene: TRBV7-9; D gene: TRBD2; J gene: TRBJ2-1; CDR3 DNA: TGTGCCAGCAGCCCAGGGACTAGCGGGGGCAGGGATGAGCAGTTCTTC; CDR3 protein: CASSPGTSGGRDEQFF
CDR3 length: 13; clone size: .; V gene: TRBV7-3; D gene: .; J gene: TRBJ1-1; CDR3 DNA: TGTGCCAGCAGCCATGGATACAGCACTGAAGCTTTCTTT; CDR3 protein: CASSHGYSTEAFF
CDR3 length: 17; clone size: .; V gene: TRBV4-1; D gene: .; J gene: TRBJ1-1; CDR3 DNA: TGCGCCAGCAGCCAATCATACGGGGGGGCCATGAACACTGAAGCTTTCTTT; CDR3 protein: CASSQSYGGAMNTEAFF
CDR3 length: 15; clone size: .; V gene: TRBV2; D gene: .; J gene: TRBJ2-5; CDR3 DNA: TGTGCCAGCAGTTATGAGGGGGGGCTAGGAGAGACCCAGTACTTC; CDR3 protein: CASSYEGGLGETQYF
CDR3 length: 16; clone size: .; V gene: TRBV9; D gene: .; J gene: TRBJ1-2; CDR3 DNA: TGTGCCAGCAGCGTAGGGGGAGGGCGTTATAACTATGGCTACACCTTC; CDR3 protein: CASSVGGGRYNYGYTF
CDR3 length: 16; clone size: .; V gene: TRBV7-9; D gene: .; J gene: TRBJ1-5; CDR3 DNA: TGTGCCAGCAGCTCGACCCGAGGCGGAAGCAATCAGCCCCAGCATTTT; CDR3 protein: CASSSTRGGSNQPQHF
CDR3 length: 16; clone size: .; V gene: TRBV4-1; D gene: TRBD1; J gene: TRBJ2-2; CDR3 DNA: TGCGCCAGCAGCCAAGAAACGACAGGGAAGACCGGGGAGCTGTTTTTT; CDR3 protein: CASSQETTGKTGELFF
CDR3 length: 15; clone size: .; V gene: TRBV5-4; D gene: TRBD2; J gene: TRBJ2-3; CDR3 DNA: TGTGCCAGCAGCCTACAGCGGGGGGGCACAGATACGCAGTATTTT; CDR3 protein: CASSLQRGGTDTQYF
CDR3 length: 13; clone size: .; V gene: TRBV7-7; D gene: TRBD2; J gene: TRBJ2-5; CDR3 DNA: TGTGCTAGCAGCTTGGGAGGGAGGGAGACCCAGTACTTC; CDR3 protein: CASSLGGRETQYF